Listed below are T cell receptor beta chains from one sample, sequenced in a study of cytomegalovirus exposure and HLA in healthy donors. Using immunoSEQ multiplex PCR, the repertoire was profiled, and TCRdb retains in-frame clones only, with some absent. The data show 150,000 to 200,000 clones, 84% seen once. The sequenced material came from PBMCs. The receptors shown here come from a man aged 25 to 45 in good health and CMV-seropositive. Both conserved end residues are part of each CDR3. Fields, in order: J gene, D gene, V gene, clone size, CDR3 protein, CDR3 DNA. The D gene is left open where the match is weak. Clone sizes are given selectively: once, few, many, or a class where the clone is expanded.

>TRBJ1-4|-|TRBV6-1|once
CASSSREPTNEKLFF
TGTGCCAGCAGTAGCCGGGAACCAACTAATGAAAAACTGTTTTTT
>TRBJ2-7|TRBD2|TRBV4-3|-
CASSQDQPSGGGSYEQYF
TGCGCCAGCAGCCAAGATCAGCCTAGCGGGGGGGGCTCCTACGAGCAGTACTTC
>TRBJ1-2|-|TRBV11-3|-
CASSLGIPTDSNYGYTF
TGTGCCAGCAGCTTAGGTATCCCGACAGACTCTAACTATGGCTACACCTTC
>TRBJ1-1|TRBD1|TRBV9|-
CASSLQGGTEAFF
TGTGCCAGCAGCTTACAGGGGGGGACTGAAGCTTTCTTT
>TRBJ2-5|TRBD2|TRBV10-3|-
CAVRTSGKREETQYF
TGTGCCGTAAGGACTAGCGGGAAGAGAGAAGAGACCCAGTACTTC
>TRBJ2-3|TRBD2|TRBV18|-
CASSPGGGRADTQYF
TGTGCCAGCTCACCGGGAGGCGGGAGGGCAGATACGCAGTATTTT
>TRBJ2-3|TRBD2|TRBV5-1|-
CASSLEQRGATTDTQYF
TGCGCCAGCAGCTTGGAACAGCGGGGGGCCACTACAGATACGCAGTATTTT
>TRBJ1-3|-|TRBV6-1|-
CASSVQGGYGNTIYF
TGTGCCAGCAGTGTGCAGGGAGGGTATGGAAACACCATATATTTT
>TRBJ2-3|-|TRBV11-1|once
CASSLSLPRTDTQYF
TGTGCCAGCAGCTTAAGCCTCCCCCGCACAGATACGCAGTATTTT
>TRBJ1-5|TRBD1|TRBV28|few
CASSSGTGLQPQHF
TGTGCCAGCAGTTCCGGGACAGGGCTGCAGCCCCAGCATTTT
>TRBJ2-5|TRBD1|TRBV5-4|-
CASSPTTGGETQYF
TGTGCCAGCAGCCCCACGACAGGGGGAGAGACCCAGTACTTC
>TRBJ2-2|-|TRBV18|few
CASSAGNTGELFF
TGTGCCAGCTCGGCGGGGAACACCGGGGAGCTGTTTTTT
>TRBJ2-6|-|TRBV9|-
CASSGRHWAGANVLTF
TGTGCCAGCAGCGGAAGACACTGGGCTGGGGCCAACGTCCTGACTTTC
>TRBJ1-3|-|TRBV7-3|-
CASSLRQGGNTIYF
TGTGCCAGCAGCTTAAGGCAGGGGGGAAACACCATATATTTT
>TRBJ2-7|TRBD1|TRBV5-1|-
CASSAQGASYEQYF
TGCGCCAGCAGCGCACAGGGGGCATCATACGAGCAGTACTTC
>TRBJ2-2|-|TRBV9|-
CASSVVLARGTGELFF
TGTGCCAGCAGCGTAGTCTTGGCTAGAGGCACCGGGGAGCTGTTTTTT
>TRBJ2-7|TRBD2|TRBV28|-
CASSLSVWGGSYEQYF
TGTGCCAGCAGTTTATCGGTCTGGGGGGGTTCCTACGAGCAGTACTTC
>TRBJ1-1|-|TRBV6-5|-
CASSRGLSEAFF
TGTGCCAGCAGTCGAGGGTTGTCTGAAGCTTTCTTT
>TRBJ2-3|TRBD1|TRBV28|-
CASSGQGGTDTQYF
TGTGCCAGCAGTGGACAGGGGGGGACAGATACGCAGTATTTT
>TRBJ2-3|TRBD1|TRBV6-6|-
CASSNRQGATDTQYF
TGTGCCAGCAGCAACAGACAGGGGGCAACAGATACGCAGTATTTT
>TRBJ2-5|-|TRBV11-1|-
CASSARTGAETQYF
TGTGCCAGCAGCGCCCGGACTGGCGCTGAGACCCAGTACTTC
>TRBJ2-3|TRBD2|TRBV7-9|-
CASSWDVAGAGTDTQYF
TGTGCCAGCAGCTGGGACGTAGCGGGGGCCGGCACAGATACGCAGTATTTT